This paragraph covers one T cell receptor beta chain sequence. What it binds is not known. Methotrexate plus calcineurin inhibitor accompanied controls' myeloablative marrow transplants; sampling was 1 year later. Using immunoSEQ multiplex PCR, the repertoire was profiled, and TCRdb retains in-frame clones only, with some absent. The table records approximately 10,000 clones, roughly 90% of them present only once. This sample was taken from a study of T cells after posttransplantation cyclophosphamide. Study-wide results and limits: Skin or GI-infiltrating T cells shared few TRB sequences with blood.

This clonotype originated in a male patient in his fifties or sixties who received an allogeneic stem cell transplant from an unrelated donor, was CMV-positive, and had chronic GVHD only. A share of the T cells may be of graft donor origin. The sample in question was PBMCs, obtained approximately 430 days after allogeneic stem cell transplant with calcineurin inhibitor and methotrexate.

This CDR3 is CASSLQGALGYTF. Here the CDR3 DNA reads TGTGCCAGCAGCTTACAGGGGGCGCTTGGCTACACCTTC. The chain has TRBV7-2 and TRBJ1-2; 8 bases match TRBD1. The junction had 3 bases not matched to a gene; V was cut back by 2 bases and J by 7 bases. Germline values: CDR1 SGHTA, CDR2 FQGNSA. The CDR3 is 13 amino acids. The full variable domain, rest sourced from reference TRBV7-2 and TRBJ1-2, is GAGVSQSPSNKVTEKGKDVELRCDPISGHTALYWYRQSLGQGLEFLIYFQGNSAPDKSGLPSDRFSAERTGGSVSTLTIQRTQQEDSAVYLCASSLQGALGYTFGSGTRLTVV.